The 14 T cell receptor beta chains reported below all come from one sample, sequenced in a study of T-cell reconstitution after alpha-beta-depleted transplantation in children. Preparing the TCRbeta library involved the use of unique molecular identifiers. Each CDR3 protein is one row after TCRdb ran MiXCR on the PCR reads. In the table there are a few hundred thousand distinct CDR3 sequences, around 13% of which are singletons. Here the sequenced sample was PBMCs, mostly from graft donor cells, taken 360 days after TCRalphabeta/CD19-depleted stem cell transplant. The receptor set was obtained from a male patient aged 10 to 17 who had a stem cell transplant for acute myeloid leukemia, so the T cells may come from the graft donor.

For the CDR3, the DNA is TGCGCCAGCAGCCAAGACCCTGCGGGTAGCACTGAAGCTTTCTTT. It translates to CASSQDPAGSTEAFF. This rearrangement joins TRBV4-3 to TRBJ1-1, with D uncertain. V lost 0 bases and J lost 4, with 12 bases in between. CDR3 length: 15 residues. Germline-derived CDR1 and CDR2 are LGHNA and YSLEER.

This chain links TRBV5-5 with TRBJ2-1, with TRBD2 identical over 8 bases. Germline V gives CDR1 SGHKS, CDR2 YYEKEE (reference sequence). Germline trimming cut 0 bases from V and 8 bases from J; bases unmatched to any gene: 16. The CDR3 runs 18 residues. CDR3 bases: TGTGCCAGCAGCTTGGTTGGGAGCGGGAGAAGAGGCCCATATGAGCAGTTCTTC. It yields the protein CASSLVGSGRRGPYEQFF.

The sample holds many counts of this clonotype. The chain carries TRBV5-1 and TRBJ2-1, with D maybe TRBD2 (6 bases). CDR1 is SGHRS and CDR2 is YFSETQ in the germline V gene. Deletions cut 0 bases from V and 4 bases from J, with 14 bases between. This CDR3 is 16 amino acids long. The CDR3 nucleotides read TGCGCCAGCAGCTTGGTCGGGGGAACGGGGTACAATGAGCAGTTCTTC. Residues: CASSLVGGTGYNEQFF.

This clonotype came up a few times. The rearrangement joins TRBV10-3 to TRBJ2-3; D may be TRBD2 (5 bases). V gave up 7 bases and J gave up 0 bases, with 8 bases separating them. Per the germline V gene, CDR1 is ENHRY and CDR2 is SYGVKD. The CDR3 loop spans 13 amino acids. As DNA, the CDR3 is TGTGCCATCAAGCCGGGGAGCACAGATACGCAGTATTTT. Residues: CAIKPGSTDTQYF.

There are a few counts of this clonotype. V gene TRBV7-3 combines with J gene TRBJ2-3; the D gene is possibly TRBD2 (6 bases). Per the germline V gene, CDR1 is SGHTA and CDR2 is FQGTGA. V lost 6 bases, J lost 1 base, and 11 bases lay in between. This CDR3 region has 14 residues. The CDR3 nucleotides read TGTGCCAGCAGTTGGGGAGGACGCACAGATACGCAGTATTTT. As protein: CASSWGGRTDTQYF.

The rearrangement joins TRBV7-3 to TRBJ2-3; D possibly corresponds to TRBD2 (7 bases). The CDR3 loop spans 15 amino acids. The germline CDR1 and CDR2 sequences are SGHTA and FQGTGA. Trimming removed 7 bases from V and 6 bases from J, with 20 bases in between. Here the CDR3 DNA reads TGTGCCAGCACCGCGGGGGCTTCTCCGGGGGATACGCAGTATTTT. It codes for CASTAGASPGDTQYF.

This clonotype was seen a handful of times. The rearrangement uses TRBV4-3 and TRBJ2-1; TRBD2 matches 13 bases. The CDR3 has 16 residues. J gave up 8 bases and V 0 bases, and 4 bases lay outside the gene matches. Germline CDR1 is LGHNA and CDR2 is YSLEER. The CDR3 here is CASSQDGLAGVYEQFF. In DNA form, the CDR3 reads TGCGCCAGCAGCCAAGATGGACTAGCGGGAGTTTATGAGCAGTTCTTC.

The chain couples TRBV18 to TRBJ2-5, with unresolved D. The CDR3 has 13 residues. Germline CDR1 KGHSH, CDR2 LQKENI. V was clipped by 3 bases and J by 1 base, with 6 bases between them. CDR3 sequence reads: CASSPGSQETQYF. The DNA of the CDR3 is TGTGCCAGCTCACCGGGTTCCCAAGAGACCCAGTACTTC.

This clonotype was seen a few times. The rearrangement links TRBV28 to TRBJ2-7; 7 bases agree with TRBD2. The CDR3 loop spans 18 amino acids. The V and J ends lost 6 bases and 1 base, in that order; junction bases with no gene match: 18. Germline V gene sequence: CDR1 MDHEN, CDR2 SYDVKM. This CDR3 is CASRPPGLIKRPSYEQYF. The CDR3 coding sequence is TGTGCCAGCAGACCCCCGGGACTAATAAAACGTCCGTCCTACGAGCAGTACTTC.

This clonotype was detected a few times. The V and J genes are TRBV15 and TRBJ2-7; a weak D match, TRBD1 (5 bases). The CDR3 covers 15 residues. In germline, CDR1 is LNHNV, CDR2 YYDKDF (reference sequence). V lost 0 bases to trimming and J lost 2 bases, with 11 bases between them. The CDR3 DNA reads TGTGCCACCAGCAGAGATCCAGGGCTCACCTACGAGCAGTACTTC. It specifies CATSRDPGLTYEQYF.

This clonotype was counted ten times or more. This rearrangement joins TRBV29-1 to TRBJ2-1, with 13 bases fitting TRBD2. In germline, CDR1 is SQVTM, CDR2 ANQGSEA. The CDR3 runs 16 residues. J was trimmed by 2 bases and V by 7 bases; bases with no gene match: 8. CDR3 bases: TGCAGCGGCGTCGGACTAGCGGGAGTCCCCTACAATGAGCAGTTCTTC. This codes for CSGVGLAGVPYNEQFF.

Only a few counts were recorded for this clonotype. The chain carries TRBV12-3 or TRBV12-4 and TRBJ2-2; D not resolved. Trimming pared 6 bases from V and 1 base from J, leaving 6 bases between. This CDR3 contains 13 residues. The CDR3 is CASRDRNTGELFF. Written as DNA, the CDR3 is TGTGCCAGCAGAGATCGGAACACCGGGGAGCTGTTTTTT.

V usage is TRBV19 and J usage is TRBJ2-1; D possibly uses TRBD1 or TRBD2 (5 bases each). The germline CDR1 and CDR2 sequences are LNHDA and SQIVND (reference sequence). V dropped 2 bases and J dropped 10 bases, with 15 bases sitting between them. CDR3 length equals 14 residues. The CDR3, as DNA: TGTGCCAGTAGTATAAGGGGCCGGTCGGGGGAGCAGTTCTTC. Translated: CASSIRGRSGEQFF. The entire variable domain, with the rest obtained from reference TRBV19 and TRBJ2-1, is as follows: DGGITQSPKYLFRKEGQNVTLSCEQNLNHDAMYWYRQDPGQGLRLIYYSQIVNDFQKGDIAEGYSVSREKKESFPLTVTSAQKNPTAFYLCASSIRGRSGEQFFGPGTRLTVL.

This chain joins TRBV15 and TRBJ2-1; TRBD2 agrees at 8 bases. The trim removed 0 bases at V and 4 bases at J, leaving 2 bases unmatched. The CDR3 extends over 15 amino acids. Germline V gene lookup returns CDR1 LNHNV and CDR2 YYDKDF (reference sequence). Here the CDR3 DNA reads TGTGCCACCAGCAGAGAGGGGACTAGATACAATGAGCAGTTCTTC. Its translation: CATSREGTRYNEQFF.